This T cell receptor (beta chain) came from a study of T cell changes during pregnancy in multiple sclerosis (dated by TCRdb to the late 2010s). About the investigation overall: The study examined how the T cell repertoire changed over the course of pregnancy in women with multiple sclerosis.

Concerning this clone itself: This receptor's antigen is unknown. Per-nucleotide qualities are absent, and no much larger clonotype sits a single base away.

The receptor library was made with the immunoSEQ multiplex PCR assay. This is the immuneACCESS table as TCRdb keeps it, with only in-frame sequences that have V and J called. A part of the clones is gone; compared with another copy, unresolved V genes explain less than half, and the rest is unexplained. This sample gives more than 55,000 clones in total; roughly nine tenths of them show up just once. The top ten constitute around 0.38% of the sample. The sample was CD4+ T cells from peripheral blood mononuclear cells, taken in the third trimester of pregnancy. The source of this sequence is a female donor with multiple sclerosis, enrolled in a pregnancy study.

In nucleotide form, the sequence is TGTGCCTGGAACCGAGGCCAGGGGGGAAACATTCAGTACTTC. Translated, it reads CAWNRGQGGNIQYF. The sequence is built from TRBV30 and TRBJ2-4, with TRBD1 perhaps the D gene, on 7 matching bases. The germline V gene (reference sequence) gives CDR1 as GTSNPN and CDR2 as SVGIG. Relative to germline, V is 4 bases shorter and J is 6 bases shorter, with 16 bases between their ends. Reading from cysteine to phenylalanine, the CDR3 counts 14 amino acids. Only the CDR3 portion is preserved as DNA: 42 bases, with reading frame beginning at the first base.